Each of the 29 T cell receptor beta chains below was sequenced from the same sample in a study of chemoradiotherapy in HPV16-positive cancers. TCRdb's table, derived via immunoSEQ multiplex PCR, lists solely in-frame clones and lacks some. This table has roughly 34,000 clones, around 86% appearing once. Source: blood, taken from a patient who underwent chemoradiotherapy. These receptors all come from a human donor with HPV-associated anogenital cancer.

The chain employs TRBV5-1 and TRBJ2-4; D might be TRBD2 (6 bases). V lost 2 bases to trimming and J lost 7 bases, with 16 bases between them. There are 15 residues in the CDR3. Per germline, CDR1 SGHRS and CDR2 YFSETQ. The chain's CDR3 is CASSFPGSDHNIQYF. The CDR3 coding sequence is TGCGCCAGCAGCTTCCCCGGGAGCGACCATAACATTCAGTACTTC.

This chain connects TRBV15 to TRBJ2-7; TRBD2 matches 8 bases. V gave up 4 bases and J gave up 2 bases; unmatched junction bases: 10. Germline V gene lookup returns CDR1 LNHNV and CDR2 YYDKDF (reference sequence). CDR3 size: 16 residues. The CDR3 nucleotides are TGTGCCACCAGCAAAGGAGCGGGGGTGGGGACCTACGAGCAGTACTTC. Amino acid sequence: CATSKGAGVGTYEQYF.

This chain joins TRBV2 and TRBJ2-5, with D perhaps TRBD2 (7 bases). Germline V lookup: CDR1 SNHLY, CDR2 FYNNEI. This CDR3 region has 15 residues. V lost 6 bases and J 5 bases, leaving 19 bases between the germline ends. The CDR3 region is CASSPLGGASETQYF. CDR3 in DNA: TGTGCCAGCAGCCCGCTGGGGGGGGCGAGTGAGACCCAGTACTTC.

V is TRBV4-3 and J is TRBJ2-2, with D perhaps matching TRBD1 or TRBD2 (6 bases each). Germline V gene data show CDR1 as LGHNA and CDR2 as YSLEER. The ends were cut back, 4 bases at V and 7 bases at J, with 19 bases in the middle. The CDR3 has 16 residues. The CDR3 sequence: CASSRLPGDLGGELFF. The CDR3 DNA sequence: TGCGCCAGCAGCCGCCTACCAGGGGACTTGGGCGGGGAGCTGTTTTTT.

This chain links TRBV7-3 with TRBJ2-2, with D possibly being TRBD1 (8 bases). The V and J ends lost 4 bases and 0 bases respectively, with 12 bases between them. Germline V gene sequence: CDR1 SGHTA, CDR2 FQGTGA. CDR3 length: 16 amino acids. In DNA, the CDR3 is TGTGCCAGCAGCTACAGGGGGGGGACGAACACCGGGGAGCTGTTTTTT. Residues: CASSYRGGTNTGELFF.

The chain combines TRBV14 with TRBJ1-1; D may be TRBD1 (6 bases). CDR3 size: 13 residues. V was trimmed by 3 bases and J by 3 bases, leaving 8 bases between them. The germline V gene encodes CDR1 SGHDN and CDR2 FVKESK. CDR3 sequence (DNA): TGTGCCAGCAGCCAGAGGGGGTACACTGAAGCTTTCTTT. Its translation: CASSQRGYTEAFF.

The genes are TRBV6-5 and TRBJ1-2; D not resolved. The CDR3 has 15 residues. Germline V CDR1 and CDR2: MNHEY, SVGAGI. The germline V and J ends were trimmed by 6 bases and 7 bases, with 21 bases remaining between them. The CDR3 loop reads CASSPPGPLLGGYTF. CDR3 DNA: TGTGCCAGCAGCCCCCCAGGTCCGCTATTAGGTGGCTACACCTTC.

This clone was picked up one time. This chain links TRBV6-5 with TRBJ2-7, with 7 bases lining up with TRBD1. Germline lookup yields CDR1 MNHEY and CDR2 SVGAGI. The CDR3 covers 16 residues. Trimming took 0 bases from V and 1 from J; bases not matched to a gene: 6. The CDR3 region has the DNA TGTGCCAGCAGTTACTCGATGACAGGGTCTTCCTACGAGCAGTACTTC. Translated: CASSYSMTGSSYEQYF.

The chain recombines TRBV4-3 with TRBJ2-7; 8 bases agree with TRBD2. The ends lost 0 bases at V and 2 bases at J; junction bases unmatched: 12. In germline, CDR1 is LGHNA, CDR2 YSLEER. This CDR3 is 18 amino acids long. The DNA for the CDR3 is TGCGCCAGCAGCCAAGAGAGCCGGGGGGGCCAAACCCCCTACGAGCAGTACTTC. Protein: CASSQESRGGQTPYEQYF.

As DNA, the CDR3 is TGCAGCACCGCCTTGGGGGGGAACACTGAAGCTTTCTTT. Its protein is CSTALGGNTEAFF. The V call is TRBV29-1, the J call TRBJ1-1; D is perhaps TRBD1 (5 bases). The CDR3 loop spans 13 amino acids. Germline V gives CDR1 SQVTM, CDR2 ANQGSEA. Trimming took 8 bases from V and 1 from J, leaving 14 bases between them.

The chain joins TRBV5-6 to TRBJ2-1, with D uncertain. This CDR3 is built from 17 residues. V lost 3 bases to trimming and J lost 9 bases, with 25 bases between them. Germline V gene sequence: CDR1 SGHDT, CDR2 YYEEEE. This CDR3 is CASSSPGETWGTREQFF. In DNA form, the CDR3 reads TGTGCCAGCAGCTCACCCGGCGAGACTTGGGGAACCCGTGAGCAGTTCTTC.

The chain uses TRBV7-8 and TRBJ2-2; perhaps D is TRBD1 or TRBD2 (5 bases each). V lost 5 bases to trimming and J lost 1 base, with 11 bases between them. CDR3 length: 15 residues. CDR1 and CDR2 from the germline V gene are SGHVS and FQNEAQ. CDR3: CASSPGTVNTGELFF. Written as DNA, the CDR3 is TGTGCCAGCAGCCCAGGGACCGTGAACACCGGGGAGCTGTTTTTT. Together with reference TRBV7-8 and TRBJ2-2, the CDR3 gives the full variable domain: GAGVSQSPRYKVAKRGQDVALRCDPISGHVSLFWYQQALGQGPEFLTYFQNEAQLDKSGLPSDRFFAERPEGSVSTLKIQRTQQEDSAVYLCASSPGTVNTGELFFGEGSRLTVL.

V and J are TRBV5-1 and TRBJ2-3, with 10 bases lining up with TRBD2. J was trimmed by 0 bases and V by 4 bases; bases with no gene match: 5. The germline V gene encodes CDR1 SGHRS and CDR2 YFSETQ. The length of the CDR3 is 16 residues. The CDR3 DNA sequence: TGCGCCAGCAGCCGGGGGACTAGCGTAAGCACAGATACGCAGTATTTT. Protein product: CASSRGTSVSTDTQYF.

The chain has TRBV19 and TRBJ1-2, with D possibly matching TRBD1 (5 bases). Trimming cost V 5 bases and J 1 base, with 14 bases left between them. Germline V gene lookup returns CDR1 LNHDA and CDR2 SQIVND (reference sequence). CDR3 length: 15 residues. The CDR3 DNA follows: TGTGCCAGTAGTCCACCCGACAGTTTTAACTATGGCTACACCTTC. Encoded protein: CASSPPDSFNYGYTF.

This sequence joins TRBV7-6 and TRBJ2-7, with D perhaps being TRBD1 or TRBD2 (6 bases each). The CDR3 has 13 amino acids. The V gene's germline CDR1 is SGHVS and CDR2 FNYEAQ. V lost 2 bases, J lost 6 bases, and 11 bases lay in between. CDR3 protein: CASSLWGAGEQYF. CDR3 in DNA: TGTGCCAGCAGCTTATGGGGGGCTGGCGAGCAGTACTTC.

This clone showed up just once. This chain uses TRBV6-5 with TRBJ2-3; D could derive from TRBD1 or TRBD2 (5 bases each). V was pared by 6 bases and J by 4 bases, with 17 bases between. Looked up from germline, CDR1 is MNHEY and CDR2 is SVGAGI. The CDR3 length is 15 residues. In DNA, the CDR3 is TGTGCCAGCAGCTGGGGACCTCCCGGGCCAGATACGCAGTATTTT. Its protein product is CASSWGPPGPDTQYF.

This clone has a handful of counts. This chain connects TRBV6-5 to TRBJ2-7; D is perhaps TRBD2 (6 bases). Trimming took off 0 bases at V and 6 bases at J, with 12 bases between the two ends. Per the germline V gene, CDR1 is MNHEY and CDR2 is SVGAGI. This CDR3 has 14 amino acids. The CDR3 loop reads CASSYSGGSTEQYF. The CDR3 nucleotides read TGTGCCAGCAGTTACTCGGGGGGTTCGACCGAGCAGTACTTC.

This clone occurred a few times. This chain joins TRBV7-7 and TRBJ1-2; 8 bases agree with TRBD1. CDR3 size: 13 residues. Germline V gives CDR1 SSHAT, CDR2 FNYEAQ (reference sequence). CDR3 residues: CASPGGRAYGYTF. Here the CDR3 DNA reads TGTGCTAGCCCAGGGGGCAGGGCCTATGGCTACACCTTC.

The chain is built from TRBV18 and TRBJ2-3; the D is unclear. CDR3 length: 13 amino acids. CDR1 is KGHSH and CDR2 is LQKENI in the germline V gene. V was trimmed by 3 bases and J by 2 bases, leaving 6 bases between them. CDR3 residues: CASSPLPTDTQYF. CDR3 nucleotides: TGTGCCAGCTCACCCCTCCCCACAGATACGCAGTATTTT.

This clone has just a few counts. The chain is built from TRBV6-5 and TRBJ2-6; D gene uncertain. V lost 8 bases and J 0 bases, leaving 11 bases between the germline ends. The CDR3 has 15 residues. Germline CDR1 MNHEY, CDR2 SVGAGI. This CDR3 reads CASGFTASGANVLTF. The CDR3 DNA follows: TGTGCCAGCGGCTTCACGGCCTCTGGGGCCAACGTCCTGACTTTC.

V and J are TRBV5-1 and TRBJ2-2; 8 bases agree with TRBD2. With V trimmed by 0 bases and J by 5 bases, 6 bases remained unmatched. The CDR3 runs to 16 residues. Looked up from germline, CDR1 is SGHRS and CDR2 is YFSETQ. The CDR3 sequence is CASSLVGSGATGELFF. CDR3 in DNA: TGCGCCAGCAGCTTGGTGGGTAGCGGGGCAACCGGGGAGCTGTTTTTT.

The chain combines TRBV7-2 with TRBJ2-7; D remains ambiguous. The germline V and J ends were trimmed by 4 bases and 3 bases, with 7 bases remaining between them. Germline assignment: CDR1 SGHTA and CDR2 FQGNSA. The CDR3 spans 12 residues. The CDR3 reads CASSSDNYEQYF. The CDR3 DNA sequence: TGTGCCAGCAGCTCAGACAACTACGAGCAGTACTTC.

CDR3 coding DNA: TGCAGCGTGGGACTAGCGGGGGGTAGGAATGAGCAGTTCTTC. This gives the protein CSVGLAGGRNEQFF. V usage is TRBV29-1 and J usage is TRBJ2-1, with TRBD2 matching 15 bases. Trimming at V came to 6 bases and at J to 7 bases, leaving 4 bases not matched to a gene. Per the germline V gene, CDR1 is SQVTM and CDR2 is ANQGSEA. The CDR3 loop spans 14 amino acids.

This rearrangement joins TRBV7-2 to TRBJ2-1, with 9 bases lining up with TRBD2. V was clipped by 7 bases and J by 5 bases; unmatched bases: 6. CDR1 and CDR2 from the germline V gene are SGHTA and FQGNSA. The CDR3 contains 14 residues. CDR3: CASNRGGANNEQFF. The DNA for the CDR3 is TGTGCCAGCAATCGCGGGGGGGCCAACAATGAGCAGTTCTTC.

This chain connects TRBV5-8 to TRBJ2-3, with TRBD1 identical over 7 bases. This CDR3 has 14 residues. From germline, CDR1 is SGHTS and CDR2 YDEGEE. Trimming removed 4 bases from V and 2 bases from J; junction bases left unmatched: 4. The DNA for the CDR3 is TGTGCCAGCAGCCTTACAGGGGCCACAGATACGCAGTATTTT. Translation gives CASSLTGATDTQYF. Full variable domain (missing parts from reference TRBV5-8 and TRBJ2-3): EAGVTQSPTHLIKTRGQQATLRCSPISGHTSVYWYQQALGLGLQFLLWYDEGEERNRGNFPPRFSGRQFPNYSSELNVNALELEDSALYLCASSLTGATDTQYFGPGTRLTVL.

CDR3 loop: CASSLFRRDEKLFF. The CDR3 nucleotides read TGTGCCAGCAGCTTGTTCAGGAGGGATGAAAAACTGTTTTTT. The chain uses TRBV5-8 and TRBJ1-4; unclear D gene. V dropped 1 base and J dropped 6 bases, with 10 bases sitting between them. The CDR3 runs to 14 residues. Germline V gene lookup returns CDR1 SGHTS and CDR2 YDEGEE.

The chain carries TRBV12-5 and TRBJ2-1, with 10 nucleotides matching TRBD1. The ends lost 5 bases at V and 7 bases at J; junction bases unmatched: 14. This CDR3 is built from 17 residues. Germline V gene lookup returns CDR1 LGHNT and CDR2 FRNRAP. The DNA for the CDR3 is TGTGCTAGTGGTATCCGGGACAGGGGTTACCGCCCGAATGAGCAGTTCTTC. It encodes CASGIRDRGYRPNEQFF.

The rearrangement joins TRBV10-2 to TRBJ1-1; 7 nucleotides line up with TRBD1. Germline V lookup: CDR1 WSHSY, CDR2 SAAADI. The CDR3 runs 13 residues. Germline trimming cut 4 bases from V and 6 bases from J; bases unmatched to any gene: 5. CDR3: CASSVSGGAEAFF. CDR3 nucleotide sequence: TGCGCCAGCAGTGTTTCAGGGGGAGCTGAAGCTTTCTTT.

The chain combines TRBV7-2 with TRBJ1-4, with 7 positions matching TRBD1. CDR3 size: 16 residues. The J segment lost 8 bases and the V segment lost 1 base, leaving 10 bases of the junction unmatched. CDR1 is SGHTA and CDR2 is FQGNSA in the germline V gene. In DNA, the CDR3 is TGTGCCAGCAGCTTAGAAGTCCGGACAGGAGGGGAAAAACTGTTTTTT. Translation gives CASSLEVRTGGEKLFF.